The source of this T cell receptor beta chain is a study of T-cell memory formation after mild COVID-19. About the study: Clusters were largely donor specific.

In TCRdb, the 5' RACE reads were re-called with MiXCR into one record per CDR3 protein. This repertoire shows around 250,000 distinct CDR3 sequences, roughly a tenth found once; its top ten account for more than 20%. Study observations and caveats: CD4+ contracting clones were mainly CM and EM; CD8+ ones, EMRA. Prior to infection, memory already included some responding clones, suggesting cross-reactive memory joined. Clones contracting day 15 to 85 were balanced CD4/CD8; later expanders leaned CD4+.

This clonotype was observed many times. The antigen is unknown. This CDR3 comprises 16 residues. The germline V gene has CDR1 SGHRS and CDR2 YFSETQ. V was pared by 4 bases and J by 10 bases, with 21 bases between. This clonotype was sampled from a young man who had mild COVID-19 (a few samples of this study predate the infection). Cell type and time point are not known. The J gene is TRBJ1-6, the V gene TRBV5-1; weak D call: TRBD1 (6 bases). The sample was PBMCs or a T cell subset sorted from them (not recorded which). CDR3 in amino acids: CASSLLVRGGGSPLHF. For the CDR3, the DNA is TGCGCCAGCAGCCTTCTCGTGAGGGGGGGCGGATCACCCCTCCACTTT.